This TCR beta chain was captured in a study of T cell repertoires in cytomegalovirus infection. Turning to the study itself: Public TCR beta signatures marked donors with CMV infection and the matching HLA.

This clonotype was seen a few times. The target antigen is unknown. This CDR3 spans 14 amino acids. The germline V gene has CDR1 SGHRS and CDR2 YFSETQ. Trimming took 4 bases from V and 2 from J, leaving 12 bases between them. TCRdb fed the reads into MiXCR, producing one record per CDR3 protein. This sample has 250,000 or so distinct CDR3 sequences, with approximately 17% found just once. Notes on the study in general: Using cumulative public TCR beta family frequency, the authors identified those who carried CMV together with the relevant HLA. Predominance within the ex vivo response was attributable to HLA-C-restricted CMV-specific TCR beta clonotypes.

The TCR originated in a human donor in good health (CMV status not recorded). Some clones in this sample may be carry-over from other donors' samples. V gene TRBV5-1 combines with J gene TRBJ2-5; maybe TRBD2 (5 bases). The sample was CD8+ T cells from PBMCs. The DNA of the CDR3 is TGCGCCAGCAGCCCGGGTGGGGAGCAAGAGACCCAGTACTTC. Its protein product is CASSPGGEQETQYF.